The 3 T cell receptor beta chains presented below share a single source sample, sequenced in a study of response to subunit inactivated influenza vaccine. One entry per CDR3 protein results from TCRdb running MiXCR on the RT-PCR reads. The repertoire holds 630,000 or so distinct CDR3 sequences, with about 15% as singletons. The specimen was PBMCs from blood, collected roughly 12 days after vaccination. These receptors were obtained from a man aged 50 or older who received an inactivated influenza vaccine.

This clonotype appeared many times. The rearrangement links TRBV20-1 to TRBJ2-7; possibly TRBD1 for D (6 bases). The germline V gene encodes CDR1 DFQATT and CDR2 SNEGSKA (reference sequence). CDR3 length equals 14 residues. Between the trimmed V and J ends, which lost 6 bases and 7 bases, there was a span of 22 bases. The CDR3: CSATPPGHSEEQYF. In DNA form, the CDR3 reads TGCAGTGCAACCCCCCCGGGACATTCCGAAGAGCAGTACTTC.

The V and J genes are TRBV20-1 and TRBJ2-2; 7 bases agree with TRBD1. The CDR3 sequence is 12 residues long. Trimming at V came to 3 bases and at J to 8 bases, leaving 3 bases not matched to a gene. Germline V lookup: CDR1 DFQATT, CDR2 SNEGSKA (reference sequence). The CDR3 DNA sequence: TGCAGTGCTAGGGGACAGCGGGGGGAGCTGTTTTTT. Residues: CSARGQRGELFF.

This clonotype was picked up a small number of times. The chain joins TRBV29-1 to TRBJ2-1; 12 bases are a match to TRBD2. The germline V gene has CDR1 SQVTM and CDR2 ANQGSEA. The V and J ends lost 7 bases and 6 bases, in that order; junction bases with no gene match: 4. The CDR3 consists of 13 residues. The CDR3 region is CSAASGGANEQFF. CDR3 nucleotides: TGCAGCGCTGCTAGCGGGGGGGCCAATGAGCAGTTCTTC.